This T cell receptor (beta chain) was identified in a study of T cells in Graves' hyperthyroidism and ophthalmopathy. The wider study: Peripheral blood was secured at the point of initial diagnosis, before any treatment.

This clonotype has a handful of counts. Its cognate antigen is unknown. From RNA transcripts, TCR beta CDR3 regions were amplified. Using the HTBI primer set, a first-round RT-PCR was run on the TCR CDR3. One entry per CDR3 protein results from TCRdb running MiXCR on the multiplex PCR reads. The table shows about 640,000 distinct CDR3 sequences, with 20% to 25% occurring only once. Study results and limitations: For ophthalmopathy, model prediction preceded onset by a median 6.5 months. Also found in blood were most expanded thyroid clonotypes above 0.001.

Patients affected by ophthalmopathy presented a Clinical Activity Score of at least 3, a NOSPECS grade of at least 4, and disease duration below 3 months. The CDR3 is 16 amino acids. The junction had 9 bases not matched to a gene; V was cut back by 5 bases and J by 6 bases. Germline V gene data show CDR1 as PRHDT and CDR2 as FYEKMQ (reference sequence). The sample taken for sequencing was blood. The genes are TRBV13 and TRBJ2-7; the match to TRBD2 covers 14 bases. This sequence originates from a man younger than 45 with Graves' ophthalmopathy. As DNA, the CDR3 is TGTGCCAGCAGCCCAGAAGGGACTAGCGGGAGAGGCGAGCAGTACTTC. Protein sequence: CASSPEGTSGRGEQYF.